The clone carrying this TCR beta chain was found once. The entry originates in a study of blood T cell repertoires in COVID-19. Germline CDR1 and CDR2: KGHDR and SFDVKD. The V and J ends lost 0 bases and 7 bases respectively, with 10 bases between them. The length of the CDR3 is 14 residues. Here immunoSEQ multiplex PCR was the method, and the copy in TCRdb shows in-frame clones only, minus some. The sample has about 480,000 clones, approximately 87% seen once; the top ten hold 1.5% to 2%. V and J are TRBV24-1 and TRBJ2-3, with D tentatively TRBD2 (6 bases). Material: PBMCs or T cells enriched from blood (not recorded which). The receptor comes from a woman aged 40 to 50 who had recovered from COVID-19. CDR3 nucleotides: TGTGCCACCAGTGATTTGGGGCGGGGTAATACGCAGTATTTT. This sequence encodes CATSDLGRGNTQYF.